These 4 T cell receptor beta chains came from one sample sequenced in a study of blood T cell repertoires in COVID-19. This table comes from immunoSEQ multiplex PCR, and its TCRdb copy is limited to in-frame clones, with some not included. The sample has about 280,000 clones, 86% seen once. The specimen was peripheral blood. These TCRs come from a woman between 25 and 40 years old with active or convalescent COVID-19.

CDR3 loop: CASSGQGAETQYF. The CDR3 DNA is TGTGCCAGCAGCGGACAGGGGGCCGAGACCCAGTACTTC. The chain has TRBV2 and TRBJ2-5, with 11 bases matching TRBD1. The V and J ends lost 6 bases and 5 bases, in that order; junction bases with no gene match: 2. The CDR3 length is 13 residues. Germline CDR1 reads SNHLY; CDR2 reads FYNNEI.

The chain carries TRBV30 and TRBJ1-2; 7 nucleotides agree with TRBD1. Germline V lookup: CDR1 GTSNPN, CDR2 SVGIG (reference sequence). This CDR3 comprises 12 residues. V trimming: 6 bases; J trimming: 8 bases; junction bases outside the gene matches: 9. The CDR3 here is CACLTGSGGYTF. The CDR3 region has the DNA TGTGCCTGCCTGACAGGGAGCGGAGGCTACACCTTC.

This clone has a handful of counts. V is TRBV18 and J is TRBJ2-1, with TRBD2 matching 12 bases. The germline V gene has CDR1 KGHSH and CDR2 LQKENI. This CDR3 has 15 amino acids. J lost 5 bases, V lost 6 bases, and 5 bases had no gene match. The CDR3 coding sequence is TGTGCCAGCTCGCCTCTAGCGGGGGGGCACAATGAGCAGTTCTTC. It specifies CASSPLAGGHNEQFF.

The chain is built from TRBV28 and TRBJ2-3; a possible D gene is TRBD2 (5 bases). V was clipped by 6 bases and J by 4 bases, with 14 bases between them. The V gene's germline CDR1 is MDHEN and CDR2 SYDVKM. The CDR3 has 14 residues. The CDR3 coding sequence is TGTGCCAGCAGCGCTTTGACCGGGGCAGATACGCAGTATTTT. Amino acid sequence: CASSALTGADTQYF. Filled out from reference TRBV28 and TRBJ2-3, the complete variable domain reads DVKVTQSSRYLVKRTGEKVFLECVQDMDHENMFWYRQDPGLGLRLIYFSYDVKMKEKGDIPEGYSVSREKKERFSLILESASTNQTSMYLCASSALTGADTQYFGPGTRLTVL.